This is a list of T cell receptor beta chains from one sample in a study of technical replicates of blood from a few donors. Here immunoSEQ multiplex PCR was the method, and the copy in TCRdb shows in-frame clones only, minus some. The table shows 74,000 or so clones, with 95% to 97% occurring only once. The specimen sequenced was T cells isolated from PBMCs. These receptors were obtained from a human donor in good health. The CDR3 runs from the conserved cysteine through the conserved F or W. D genes are given only for firm matches. Clone sizes are given selectively: once, few, many, or a class where the clone is expanded.

J	D	V	size	CDR3	DNA
TRBJ1-2	TRBD1	TRBV15	once	CATSGMTGGRSDYGYTF	TGTGCCACCAGCGGAATGACAGGGGGCCGTTCAGATTATGGCTACACCTTC
TRBJ1-2	NA	TRBV7-6	once	CASSFSTGSGYTF	TGTGCCAGCAGCTTTTCTACAGGGAGTGGCTACACCTTC
TRBJ2-2	NA	TRBV9	NA	CASSVAGINTGELFF	TGTGCCAGCAGCGTAGCAGGGATTAACACCGGGGAGCTGTTTTTT
TRBJ1-5	NA	TRBV6-1	NA	CASSGTYYSNQPQHF	TGTGCCAGCAGTGGGACTTATTATAGCAATCAGCCCCAGCATTTT
TRBJ2-1	TRBD2	TRBV6-1	few	CASSGGTLAGYYGDEQFF	TGTGCCAGCAGTGGAGGGACACTAGCGGGATATTATGGTGATGAGCAGTTCTTC
TRBJ2-5	NA	TRBV5-1	NA	CASSLAETQYF	TGCGCCAGCAGCTTAGCAGAGACCCAGTACTTC
TRBJ1-2	TRBD1	TRBV6-1	NA	CASSVQGQTYGYTF	TGTGCCAGCAGTGTTCAGGGACAGACCTATGGCTACACCTTC
TRBJ2-7	NA	TRBV28	once	CASSGLPTYEQYF	TGTGCCAGCAGCGGACTACCCACCTACGAGCAGTACTTC
TRBJ2-2	TRBD2	TRBV11-3	once	CASSTRGGYTGELFF	TGTGCCAGCAGCACCCGGGGGGGGTACACCGGGGAGCTGTTTTTT
TRBJ2-7	TRBD1	TRBV9	NA	CASSVRTGGDEQYF	TGTGCCAGCAGCGTTAGGACAGGGGGCGACGAGCAGTACTTC
TRBJ2-1	NA	TRBV25-1	NA	CASSVAGRYNEQFF	TGTGCCAGCAGTGTGGCAGGTCGCTACAATGAGCAGTTCTTC
TRBJ1-2	NA	TRBV15	NA	CATSRELLGADNYGYTF	TGTGCCACCAGCAGAGAGCTTCTGGGGGCGGATAACTATGGCTACACCTTC
TRBJ2-2	TRBD1	TRBV4-1	NA	CASRKGPGQGTGELFF	TGCGCCAGCAGGAAAGGCCCGGGACAGGGGACCGGGGAGCTGTTTTTT
TRBJ1-3	TRBD1	TRBV11-2	NA	CASSLGGRGFPGNTIYF	TGTGCCAGCAGCTTAGGGGGCAGGGGGTTCCCTGGAAACACCATATATTTT
TRBJ1-4	NA	TRBV6-1	NA	CASSVRRGEKLFF	TGTGCCAGCAGTGTTCGACGCGGCGAAAAACTGTTTTTT
TRBJ2-4	NA	TRBV5-1	NA	CASSLGGPAKNIQYF	TGCGCCAGCAGCTTGGGGGGGCCAGCCAAAAACATTCAGTACTTC
TRBJ2-7	TRBD1	TRBV7-3	NA	CASSLWTGPSYEQYF	TGTGCCAGCAGCCTTTGGACAGGTCCTTCCTACGAGCAGTACTTC
TRBJ2-7	NA	TRBV6-6	NA	CASSYGGEQYF	TGTGCCAGCAGTTACGGGGGGGAGCAGTACTTC
TRBJ1-1	NA	TRBV30	NA	CAWAQVMNTEAFF	TGTGCCTGGGCCCAGGTGATGAACACTGAAGCTTTCTTT
TRBJ2-2	TRBD1	TRBV2	NA	CASRDTTGFGTGELFF	TGTGCCAGCAGGGACACGACAGGGTTTGGCACCGGGGAGCTGTTTTTT
TRBJ1-2	TRBD1	TRBV28	NA	CASRPPDRVSGYTF	TGTGCCAGCAGACCACCGGACAGGGTGAGCGGCTACACCTTC
TRBJ2-7	NA	TRBV5-4	NA	CASSLSGFDEQYF	TGTGCCAGCAGCTTGTCAGGGTTCGACGAGCAGTACTTC
TRBJ2-2	NA	TRBV11-2	once	CASSPGLQGTGELFF	TGTGCCAGCAGCCCGGGCCTTCAGGGAACCGGGGAGCTGTTTTTT
TRBJ1-1	NA	TRBV9	NA	CASSPRAGGDTEAFF	TGTGCCAGCAGCCCCCGGGCGGGGGGCGACACTGAAGCTTTCTTT
TRBJ2-7	NA	TRBV4-1	NA	CASSPRQVETYEQYF	TGCGCCAGCAGCCCCAGGCAGGTTGAAACCTACGAGCAGTACTTC
TRBJ2-7	NA	TRBV18	NA	CASSYGEGRSYEQYF	TGTGCCAGCTCATACGGTGAGGGCCGCTCCTACGAGCAGTACTTC
TRBJ2-7	NA	TRBV5-6	NA	CASSFGGSYEQYF	TGTGCCAGCAGCTTTGGGGGGTCCTACGAGCAGTACTTC
TRBJ2-5	NA	TRBV18	NA	CAGYRETQYF	TGTGCCGGTTATAGAGAGACCCAGTACTTC
TRBJ2-7	NA	TRBV7-9	NA	CASSYISYEQYF	TGTGCCAGCAGCTATATCAGCTACGAGCAGTACTTC
TRBJ2-1	TRBD2	TRBV9	NA	CASSVGPGGSDGFNEQFF	TGTGCCAGCAGCGTAGGTCCAGGCGGGAGCGATGGGTTCAATGAGCAGTTCTTC
TRBJ2-2	NA	TRBV5-6	NA	CASSRRGLQFGWELFF	TGTGCCAGCAGCCGGAGGGGGCTCCAGTTCGGCTGGGAGCTGTTTTTT
TRBJ1-1	NA	TRBV5-1	once	CASSDTTGGTEAFF	TGCGCCAGCAGCGACACGACAGGAGGAACTGAAGCTTTCTTT
TRBJ1-4	NA	TRBV30	NA	CAGLTGSEKLFF	TGTGCCGGGTTGACAGGAAGTGAAAAACTGTTTTTT
TRBJ2-1	TRBD2	TRBV11-3	NA	CASSKRVAGGSEQFF	TGTGCCAGCAGCAAAAGAGTAGCGGGAGGGAGTGAGCAGTTCTTC
TRBJ2-7	NA	TRBV6-1	NA	CASSELGDQYEQYF	TGTGCCAGCAGTGAATTAGGGGATCAGTACGAGCAGTACTTC
TRBJ2-7	NA	TRBV5-1	NA	CASSLVSSYEQYF	TGCGCCAGCAGCTTGGTCTCCTCCTACGAGCAGTACTTC
TRBJ2-6	TRBD1	TRBV5-6	NA	CASSFFGTASSGANVLTF	TGTGCCAGCAGCTTTTTCGGGACAGCCTCGTCTGGGGCCAACGTCCTGACTTTC